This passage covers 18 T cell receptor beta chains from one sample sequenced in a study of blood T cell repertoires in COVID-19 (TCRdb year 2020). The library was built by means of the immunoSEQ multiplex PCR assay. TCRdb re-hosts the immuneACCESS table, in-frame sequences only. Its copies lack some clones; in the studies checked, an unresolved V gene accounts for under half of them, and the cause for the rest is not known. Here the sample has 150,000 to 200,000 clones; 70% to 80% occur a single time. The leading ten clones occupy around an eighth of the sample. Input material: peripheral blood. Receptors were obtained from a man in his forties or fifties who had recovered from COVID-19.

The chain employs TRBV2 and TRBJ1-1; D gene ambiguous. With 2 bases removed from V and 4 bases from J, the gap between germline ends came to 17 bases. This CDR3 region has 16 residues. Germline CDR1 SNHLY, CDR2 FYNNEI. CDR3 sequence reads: CASSERVARVSTEAFF. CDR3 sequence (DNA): TGTGCCAGCAGTGAAAGGGTCGCGAGGGTCAGCACTGAAGCTTTCTTT.

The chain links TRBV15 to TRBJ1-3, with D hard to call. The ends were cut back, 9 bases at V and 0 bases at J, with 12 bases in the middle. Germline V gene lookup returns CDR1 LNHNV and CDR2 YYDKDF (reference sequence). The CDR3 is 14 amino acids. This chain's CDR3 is CATSRGSSGNTIYF. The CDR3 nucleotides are TGTGCCACGTCGCGAGGCTCCTCTGGAAACACCATATATTTT.

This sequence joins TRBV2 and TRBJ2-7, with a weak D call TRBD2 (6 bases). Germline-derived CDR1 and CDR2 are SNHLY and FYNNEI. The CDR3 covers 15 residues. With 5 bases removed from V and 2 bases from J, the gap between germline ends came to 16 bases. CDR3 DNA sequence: TGTGCCAGCAGTCCTCGGGCGGGGTACACCTACGAGCAGTACTTC. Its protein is CASSPRAGYTYEQYF.

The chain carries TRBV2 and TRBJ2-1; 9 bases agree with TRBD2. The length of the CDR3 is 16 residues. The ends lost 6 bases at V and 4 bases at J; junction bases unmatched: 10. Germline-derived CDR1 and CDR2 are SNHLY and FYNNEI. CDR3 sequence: CASRALAGRDYNEQFF. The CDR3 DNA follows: TGTGCCAGCAGGGCACTAGCGGGCCGAGATTACAATGAGCAGTTCTTC.

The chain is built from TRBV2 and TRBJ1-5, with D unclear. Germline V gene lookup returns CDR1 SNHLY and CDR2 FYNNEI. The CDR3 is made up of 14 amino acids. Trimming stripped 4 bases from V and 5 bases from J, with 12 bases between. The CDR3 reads CASSVSLSDQPQHF. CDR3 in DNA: TGTGCCAGCAGTGTGAGCCTTTCGGATCAGCCCCAGCATTTT.

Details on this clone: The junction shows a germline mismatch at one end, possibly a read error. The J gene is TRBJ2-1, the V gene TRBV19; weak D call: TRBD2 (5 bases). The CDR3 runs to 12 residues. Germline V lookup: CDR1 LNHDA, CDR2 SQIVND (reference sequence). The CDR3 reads CASTILGSEQFF. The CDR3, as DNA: TGTGCCAGTACTATACTAGGCAGTGAGCAGTTCTTC.

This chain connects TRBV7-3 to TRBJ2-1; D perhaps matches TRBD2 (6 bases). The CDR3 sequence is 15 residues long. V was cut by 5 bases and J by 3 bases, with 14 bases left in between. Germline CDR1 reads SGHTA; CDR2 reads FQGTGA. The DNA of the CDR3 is TGTGCCAGCAGCCTCCTGGCGGGATTCTACAATGAGCAGTTCTTC. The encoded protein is CASSLLAGFYNEQFF.

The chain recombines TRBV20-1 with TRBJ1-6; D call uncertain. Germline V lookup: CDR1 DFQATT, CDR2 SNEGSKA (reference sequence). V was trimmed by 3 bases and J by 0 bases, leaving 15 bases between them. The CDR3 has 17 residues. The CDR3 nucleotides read TGCAGTGCTAGTTATCTGATGGGCAGCTCCTATAATTCACCCCTCCACTTT. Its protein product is CSASYLMGSSYNSPLHF.

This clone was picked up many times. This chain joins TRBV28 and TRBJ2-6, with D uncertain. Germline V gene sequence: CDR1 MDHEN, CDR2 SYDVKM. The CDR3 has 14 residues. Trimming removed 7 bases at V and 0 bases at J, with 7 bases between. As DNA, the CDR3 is TGTGCCAGCATCCTATCCTCTGGGGCCAACGTCCTGACTTTC. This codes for CASILSSGANVLTF.

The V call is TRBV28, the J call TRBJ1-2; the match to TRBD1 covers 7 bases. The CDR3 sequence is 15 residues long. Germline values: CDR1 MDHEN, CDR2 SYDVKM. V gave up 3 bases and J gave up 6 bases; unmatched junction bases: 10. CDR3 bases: TGTGCCAGCAGTTTGCTATTCCGGACAGGTGATGGCTACACCTTC. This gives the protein CASSLLFRTGDGYTF.

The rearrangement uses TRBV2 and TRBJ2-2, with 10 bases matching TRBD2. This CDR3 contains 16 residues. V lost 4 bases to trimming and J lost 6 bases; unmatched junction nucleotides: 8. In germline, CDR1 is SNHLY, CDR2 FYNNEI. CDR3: CASSALAGMFPGELFF. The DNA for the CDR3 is TGTGCCAGCAGTGCACTAGCGGGAATGTTCCCCGGGGAGCTGTTTTTT.

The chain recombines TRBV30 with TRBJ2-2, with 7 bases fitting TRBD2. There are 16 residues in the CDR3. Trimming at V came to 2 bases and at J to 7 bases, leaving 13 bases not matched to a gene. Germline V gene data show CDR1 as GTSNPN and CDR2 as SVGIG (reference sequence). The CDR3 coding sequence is TGTGCCTGGAGTTTATTGCGGGCGCCGGGAGGCGGGGAGCTGTTTTTT. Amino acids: CAWSLLRAPGGGELFF. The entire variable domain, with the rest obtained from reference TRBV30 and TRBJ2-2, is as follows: SQTIHQWPATLVQPVGSPLSLECTVEGTSNPNLYWYRQAAGRGLQLLFYSVGIGQISSEVPQNLSASRPQDRQFILSSKKLLLSDSGFYLCAWSLLRAPGGGELFFGEGSRLTVL.

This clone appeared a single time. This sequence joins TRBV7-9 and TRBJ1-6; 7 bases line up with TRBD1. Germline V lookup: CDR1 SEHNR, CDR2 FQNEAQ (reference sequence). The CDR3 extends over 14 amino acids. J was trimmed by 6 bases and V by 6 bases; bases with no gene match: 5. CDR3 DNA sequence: TGTGCCAGCAGTGATAACAGGGGTAATTCACCCCTCCACTTT. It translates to CASSDNRGNSPLHF.

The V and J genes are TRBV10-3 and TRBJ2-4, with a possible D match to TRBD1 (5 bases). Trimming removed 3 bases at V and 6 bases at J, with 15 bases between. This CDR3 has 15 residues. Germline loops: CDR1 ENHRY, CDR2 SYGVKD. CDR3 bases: TGTGCCATCAGTGAAGGGGCGACCATGGGAAACATTCAGTACTTC. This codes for CAISEGATMGNIQYF.

In nucleotides, the CDR3 is TGCGCCAGCACGGTGACTAGCGGGCAAGAGACCCAGTACTTC. It yields the protein CASTVTSGQETQYF. V is TRBV5-1 and J is TRBJ2-5; 10 bases agree with TRBD2. The germline V gene encodes CDR1 SGHRS and CDR2 YFSETQ. J was trimmed by 2 bases and V by 6 bases; bases with no gene match: 4. The CDR3 is 14 residues long.

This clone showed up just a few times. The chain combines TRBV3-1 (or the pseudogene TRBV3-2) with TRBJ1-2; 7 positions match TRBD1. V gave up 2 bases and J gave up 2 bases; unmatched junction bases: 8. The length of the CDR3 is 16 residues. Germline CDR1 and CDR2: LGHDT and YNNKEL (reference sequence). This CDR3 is CASSQRNPTGNYGYTF. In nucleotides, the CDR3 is TGTGCCAGCAGCCAAAGAAATCCGACAGGGAACTATGGCTACACCTTC.

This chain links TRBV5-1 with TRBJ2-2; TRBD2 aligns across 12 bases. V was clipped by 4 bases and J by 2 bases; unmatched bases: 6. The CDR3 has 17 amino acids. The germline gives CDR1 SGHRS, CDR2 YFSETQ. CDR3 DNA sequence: TGCGCCAGCAGCCTACTAGCGGGAGGCCTTAACACCGGGGAGCTGTTTTTT. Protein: CASSLLAGGLNTGELFF.

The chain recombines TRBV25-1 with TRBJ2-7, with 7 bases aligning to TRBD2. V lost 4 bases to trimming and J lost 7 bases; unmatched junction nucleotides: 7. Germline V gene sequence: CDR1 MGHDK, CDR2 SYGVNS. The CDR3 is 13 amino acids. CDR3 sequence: CASSVAGAGEQYF. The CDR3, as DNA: TGTGCCAGCAGTGTGGCGGGAGCTGGTGAGCAGTACTTC.